This T cell receptor (beta chain) was retrieved from a study of T-cell reconstitution after alpha-beta-depleted transplantation in children. Study-level findings and limits: At around two months after transplant, the alpha-beta T cells were reportedly derived from several hundred expanded clones that came from non-depleted graft cells. Surviving recipient T cells and intrathymic progenitors accounted for some patients' high TCRbeta diversity at day 60. Newly produced T cells mostly provided counts and TCRbeta diversity after one year, as hyperexpanded clones declined.

This clonotype was observed many times. The antigen remains unidentified. During its preparation, the TCRbeta library received unique molecular identifiers. Using its own MiXCR run on the PCR reads, TCRdb lists one record per CDR3 protein. The profile shows about 490,000 distinct CDR3 sequences, about 10% of them singletons. This clonotype was sampled from a child aged 2 to 10 with inherited bone marrow failure, due to receive a stem cell transplant. The sample in question was PBMCs, obtained before TCRalphabeta/CD19-depleted stem cell transplant.

The CDR3 loop is CASSLTHIGTGVEKLFF. CDR3 sequence (DNA): TGTGCCAGCAGCTTAACCCATATCGGGACAGGGGTTGAAAAACTGTTTTTT. The V call is TRBV7-6, the J call TRBJ1-4; 10 bases are a match to TRBD1. This CDR3 region has 17 residues. The junction had 10 bases not matched to a gene; V was cut back by 2 bases and J by 7 bases. Germline assignment: CDR1 SGHVS and CDR2 FNYEAQ. Looking up the rest from reference TRBV7-6 and TRBJ1-4 gives the full variable domain: GAGVSQSPRYKVTKRGQDVALRCDPISGHVSLYWYRQALGQGPEFLTYFNYEAQQDKSGLPNDRFSAERPEGSISTLTIQRTEQRDSAMYRCASSLTHIGTGVEKLFFGSGTQLSVL.